This entry lists 14 T cell receptor beta chains sequenced from one sample in a study of CD8+CD57+ T cells in acquired aplastic anemia. Flow cytometry had shown expanded CD8+CD57+ cells in the patients chosen for sequencing. For CDR3 and TCR beta VDJ profiling, genomic DNA was the template used. MiXCR, applied by TCRdb to the reads, yields one record per CDR3 protein. The table includes roughly 160,000 distinct CDR3 sequences, under 55% detected once. What was sequenced was sorted CD4+, CD8+, or CD8+CD57+ T cells (not recorded which) from PBMCs. Receptors originate from a human donor with aplastic anemia.

This rearrangement joins TRBV5-5 to TRBJ2-7; TRBD2 might be the D (6 bases). The CDR3 length is 12 residues. The ends were cut back, 4 bases at V and 4 bases at J, with 9 bases in the middle. The V gene's germline CDR1 is SGHKS and CDR2 YYEKEE (reference sequence). The CDR3 protein is CASSTTSYEQYF. In DNA, the CDR3 is TGTGCCAGCAGCACGACTAGTTACGAGCAGTACTTC.

J is TRBJ1-3 and V is TRBV6-1; D is uncertain. The CDR3 is 15 residues long. Germline V lookup: CDR1 MNHNS, CDR2 SASEGT. V lost 8 bases and J 0 bases, leaving 14 bases between the germline ends. The CDR3 DNA follows: TGTGCCAGCGGGTCGGACGGGGACTCTGGAAACACCATATATTTT. It translates to CASGSDGDSGNTIYF.

At least ten counts were recorded for this clonotype. The genes are TRBV20-1 and TRBJ2-7; possible D gene TRBD1, 7 bases. Trimming cost V 7 bases and J 0 bases, with 19 bases left between them. The CDR3 loop spans 15 amino acids. Germline lookup yields CDR1 DFQATT and CDR2 SNEGSKA (reference sequence). CDR3 DNA sequence: TGCAGTGGGGGGGACAGAATAAAAAGCTCCTACGAGCAGTACTTC. It codes for CSGGDRIKSSYEQYF.

This clonotype was picked up many times. The V call is TRBV12-3 or TRBV12-4, the J call TRBJ1-1; tentative D call: TRBD1 (5 bases). V gave up 3 bases and J gave up 4 bases, with 12 bases separating them. This CDR3 has 14 residues. The CDR3 protein is CASSFLTGSTEAFF. CDR3 coding DNA: TGTGCCAGCAGTTTTCTAACAGGTTCCACTGAAGCTTTCTTT.

The chain links TRBV2 to TRBJ1-2, with a possible D match to TRBD1 (5 bases). Trimming shortened V by 8 bases and J by 6 bases, and 19 bases separated the two germline ends. The CDR3 is 14 residues long. Germline V gene data show CDR1 as SNHLY and CDR2 as FYNNEI. The CDR3 sequence is CASVRLSGPHGYTF. DNA of the CDR3: TGTGCCAGCGTCCGTCTCTCGGGGCCGCATGGCTACACCTTC.

The sample holds many counts of this clonotype. The chain recombines TRBV5-4 with TRBJ1-1; no clear D. The V gene's germline CDR1 is SGHNT and CDR2 YYREEE (reference sequence). The V end lost 4 bases, the J end lost 6 bases, and 25 bases lay between the germline ends. The CDR3 is 17 residues long. CDR3 residues: CASSAPTQSSGMAEAFF. The DNA for the CDR3 is TGTGCCAGCAGCGCGCCCACCCAAAGCTCGGGGATGGCTGAAGCTTTCTTT.

This clonotype is a singleton in its sample. The chain couples TRBV7-2 to TRBJ2-7; the D is unclear. V dropped 1 base and J dropped 2 bases, with 9 bases sitting between them. The germline gives CDR1 SGHTA, CDR2 FQGNSA. The CDR3 has 14 amino acids. As DNA, the CDR3 is TGTGCCAGCAGCTTAGACCGCGGAGCCTACGAGCAGTACTTC. It encodes CASSLDRGAYEQYF.

CDR3 region: CASSLVQVSYEQYF. The CDR3 DNA follows: TGTGCCAGCAGCTTAGTACAGGTCTCCTACGAGCAGTACTTC. The rearrangement links TRBV7-9 to TRBJ2-7; tentatively, D is TRBD1 (5 bases). The germline V and J ends were trimmed by 1 base and 0 bases, with 7 bases remaining between them. This CDR3 contains 14 residues. Germline CDR1 reads SEHNR; CDR2 reads FQNEAQ (reference sequence).

The gene calls are TRBV11-3 and TRBJ2-5; 8 bases match TRBD1. Germline lookup yields CDR1 SGHNT and CDR2 YENEEA. This CDR3 has 15 amino acids. J lost 5 bases, V lost 5 bases, and 10 bases had no gene match. The CDR3 loop reads CASSQGAGPQETQYF. For the CDR3, the DNA is TGTGCCAGCAGCCAGGGGGCTGGGCCACAGGAGACCCAGTACTTC.

The chain combines TRBV19 with TRBJ1-4; the D is unclear. The CDR3 has 13 amino acids. The germline V gene encodes CDR1 LNHDA and CDR2 SQIVND (reference sequence). Between the trimmed V and J ends, which lost 3 bases and 8 bases, there was a span of 10 bases. CDR3 nucleotide sequence: TGTGCCAGTAGTATCGTGGGTGCGGAAAAACTGTTTTTT. Its translation is CASSIVGAEKLFF.

J is TRBJ2-2 and V is TRBV6-5; D is possibly TRBD2 (5 bases). Germline V gene sequence: CDR1 MNHEY, CDR2 SVGAGI. The V end was cut by 2 bases, the J end by 0 bases, with 10 bases between. The CDR3 runs to 16 residues. CDR3 residues: CASSYAGHANTGELFF. In DNA, the CDR3 is TGTGCCAGCAGTTACGCGGGTCACGCGAACACCGGGGAGCTGTTTTTT.

This clonotype was counted ten times or more. The CDR3 loop reads CASSPVVSYGYTF. The DNA for the CDR3 is TGTGCCAGCAGTCCTGTGGTGTCCTATGGCTACACCTTC. The chain is built from TRBV6-1 and TRBJ1-2; no definite D call. V lost 5 bases, J lost 4 bases, and 11 bases lay in between. The CDR3 runs to 13 residues. Germline CDR1 MNHNS, CDR2 SASEGT.

This clonotype was detected many times. This rearrangement joins TRBV6-1 to TRBJ2-7; TRBD1 is a possible D gene (5 bases). V was shortened by 5 bases and J by 6 bases, with 17 bases between the two germline ends. There are 14 residues in the CDR3. Germline V gene lookup returns CDR1 MNHNS and CDR2 SASEGT. The CDR3, as DNA: TGTGCCAGCAGTCAATATTTTCAGGGATTCGAGCAGTACTTC. Translation gives CASSQYFQGFEQYF.

This chain joins TRBV7-2 and TRBJ2-2; 11 bases agree with TRBD1. Germline V CDR1 and CDR2: SGHTA, FQGNSA. The CDR3 has 13 residues. V trimming: 10 bases; J trimming: 5 bases; junction bases outside the gene matches: 3. Here the CDR3 reads CAIGTGGTGELFF. CDR3 bases: TGTGCCATCGGGACAGGGGGGACCGGGGAGCTGTTTTTT.